These 23 T cell receptor beta chains were sequenced from one sample in a study of cytomegalovirus exposure and HLA in healthy donors. Primers included in the PCR were 60 Vbeta and 13 Jbeta primers. Only in-frame clones appear in the TCRdb table, and some are missing; sequencing was by immunoSEQ multiplex PCR. The table includes approximately 110,000 clones, less than 80% detected once. The sample comprised PBMCs. All receptors come from a woman aged 40 to 50 in good health and CMV-seropositive.

The chain joins TRBV2 to TRBJ1-3; possible D gene TRBD1, 6 bases. CDR1 SNHLY and CDR2 FYNNEI come from the germline V gene. The CDR3 has 15 residues. The V end was cut by 3 bases, the J end by 3 bases, with 12 bases between. CDR3 in DNA: TGTGCCAGCAGTGAGAACAGGGCGGGTGGAAACACCATATATTTT. It yields the protein CASSENRAGGNTIYF.

There are a few counts of this clone. This chain links TRBV5-6 with TRBJ1-6, with 7 bases matching TRBD1. J was trimmed by 6 bases and V by 0 bases; bases with no gene match: 6. Germline V gives CDR1 SGHDT, CDR2 YYEEEE. The CDR3 is 16 amino acids. CDR3 sequence reads: CASSLDRGFINSPLHF. The DNA for the CDR3 is TGTGCCAGCAGCTTGGACAGGGGTTTCATTAATTCACCCCTCCACTTT.

The chain combines TRBV2 with TRBJ2-3; 9 nucleotides agree with TRBD2. V lost 7 bases, J lost 1 base, and 3 bases stayed unmatched. The CDR3 covers 14 residues. Germline lookup yields CDR1 SNHLY and CDR2 FYNNEI. CDR3 nucleotide sequence: TGTGCCAGCAAAGCGGGAGGTGGCACAGATACGCAGTATTTT. As protein: CASKAGGGTDTQYF.

The gene calls are TRBV19 and TRBJ2-5; the D gene is possibly TRBD2 (5 bases). CDR3 length: 15 residues. V lost 1 base and J 4 bases, leaving 13 bases between the germline ends. From germline, CDR1 is LNHDA and CDR2 SQIVND (reference sequence). The CDR3 spells CASSIGQAAGETQYF. Here the CDR3 DNA reads TGTGCCAGTAGTATAGGGCAGGCCGCGGGAGAGACCCAGTACTTC.

The chain has TRBV11-3 and TRBJ1-6; TRBD1 might be the D (5 bases). Germline V lookup: CDR1 SGHNT, CDR2 YENEEA. The CDR3 runs to 10 residues. Trimming shortened V by 5 bases and J by 17 bases, and 10 bases separated the two germline ends. The CDR3 DNA reads as TGTGCCAGCAGCCTCTGCAGGGTCCACTTT. Protein sequence: CASSLCRVHF.

This clone was seen more than once but under ten times. This chain joins TRBV5-6 and TRBJ1-2; TRBD1 is a possible D gene (6 bases). From germline, CDR1 is SGHDT and CDR2 YYEEEE. The V gene lost 4 bases and the J gene lost 4 bases, with 11 bases spanning the gap. CDR3 size: 13 residues. The CDR3 sequence: CASSQGRTYGYTF. The DNA of the CDR3 is TGTGCCAGCAGCCAGGGGCGAACCTATGGCTACACCTTC.

The rearrangement joins TRBV6-6 to TRBJ2-7; the D gene is possibly TRBD2 (7 bases). Trimming took off 1 base at V and 9 bases at J, with 22 bases between the two ends. From germline, CDR1 is MNHNY and CDR2 SVGAGI (reference sequence). The CDR3 runs 16 residues. The DNA of the CDR3 is TGTGCCAGCAGTTACTATGGACTAGGGGGTCTAGGTGTGCAGTACTTC. Protein product: CASSYYGLGGLGVQYF.

The chain is built from TRBV30 and TRBJ2-1, with D tentatively TRBD2 (7 bases). This CDR3 has 13 amino acids. Per the germline V gene, CDR1 is GTSNPN and CDR2 is SVGIG (reference sequence). The V end was cut by 3 bases, the J end by 10 bases, with 16 bases between. CDR3 nucleotide sequence: TGTGCCTGGAGCCATAGGGGGGGGGAAGAGCAGTTCTTC. It encodes CAWSHRGGEEQFF.

V gene TRBV5-1 combines with J gene TRBJ2-3, with a tentative D call TRBD2 (5 bases). CDR3 length: 15 residues. Trimming stripped 2 bases from V and 2 bases from J, with 12 bases between. Looked up from germline, CDR1 is SGHRS and CDR2 is YFSETQ. The CDR3 region is CASSFRGYDTDTQYF. DNA for the CDR3: TGCGCCAGCAGCTTTCGAGGGTATGACACAGATACGCAGTATTTT.

The V and J genes are TRBV6-5 and TRBJ2-2, with D hard to call. V lost 0 bases, J lost 6 bases, and 5 bases lay in between. Germline values: CDR1 MNHEY, CDR2 SVGAGI. The CDR3 covers 13 residues. This chain's CDR3 is CASSYSRSGELFF. CDR3 coding DNA: TGTGCCAGCAGTTACTCCAGATCCGGGGAGCTGTTTTTT.

A remark on this clone: This specimen includes other DNA sequences encoding the same CDR3. This CDR3 is CASSVPGQTVFYGYTF. Here the CDR3 DNA reads TGTGCCAGCAGTGTCCCTGGACAGACGGTATTCTATGGCTACACCTTC. The J gene is TRBJ1-2, the V gene TRBV6-4, with a possible D match to TRBD1 (6 bases). The CDR3 length is 16 residues. Germline loops: CDR1 MRHNA, CDR2 SNTAGT. V was shortened by 4 bases and J by 4 bases, with 19 bases between the two germline ends.

This clone was seen more than once but under ten times. The rearrangement joins TRBV7-9 to TRBJ2-2; 7 positions agree with TRBD2. This CDR3 comprises 15 residues. Trimming at V came to 3 bases and at J to 9 bases, leaving 10 bases not matched to a gene. Looked up from germline, CDR1 is SEHNR and CDR2 is FQNEAQ (reference sequence). Here the CDR3 reads CASSFSLSGTRELFF. In nucleotides, the CDR3 is TGTGCCAGCAGCTTCTCGCTAAGCGGGACTAGGGAGCTGTTTTTT.

V is TRBV4-1 and J is TRBJ1-1; D might be TRBD1 (5 bases). Trimming shortened V by 0 bases and J by 1 base, and 9 bases separated the two germline ends. The CDR3 consists of 15 residues. CDR1 and CDR2 from the germline V gene are MGHRA and YSYEKL. The CDR3 coding sequence is TGCGCCAGCAGCCAAGAAGGGGCATCGAACACTGAAGCTTTCTTT. Translated: CASSQEGASNTEAFF.

V usage is TRBV5-1 and J usage is TRBJ2-3; 12 nucleotides align to TRBD2. The CDR3 is made up of 18 amino acids. The V gene's germline CDR1 is SGHRS and CDR2 YFSETQ. Losses at the gene ends were 0 bases for V and 1 base for J; bases not matched to a gene: 6. This chain's CDR3 is CASSLGTLAGGGTDTQYF. CDR3 DNA: TGCGCCAGCAGCTTGGGGACACTAGCGGGAGGAGGCACAGATACGCAGTATTTT.

The chain joins TRBV6-1 to TRBJ2-2, with D tentatively TRBD2 (6 bases). The CDR3 covers 17 residues. Trimming pared 2 bases from V and 7 bases from J, leaving 20 bases between. Germline CDR1 MNHNS, CDR2 SASEGT. The CDR3 reads CASSERPGVHGGGELFF. The CDR3 DNA follows: TGTGCCAGCAGTGAACGGCCGGGGGTCCATGGTGGCGGGGAGCTGTTTTTT.

The rearrangement uses TRBV9 and TRBJ1-4; maybe TRBD1 (6 bases). The CDR3 has 15 amino acids. CDR1 and CDR2 from the germline V gene are SGDLS and YYNGEE. Trimming shortened V by 4 bases and J by 8 bases, and 18 bases separated the two germline ends. The CDR3 region has the DNA TGTGCCAGCAGCTCGCGAGGGAGGGGGGAGGAAAAACTGTTTTTT. Encoded protein: CASSSRGRGEEKLFF.

This clone appeared a single time. The chain uses TRBV6-6 and TRBJ1-6, with unresolved D. Germline CDR1 and CDR2: MNHNY and SVGAGI (reference sequence). This CDR3 is 15 amino acids long. The V gene lost 7 bases and the J gene lost 0 bases, with 10 bases spanning the gap. The DNA of the CDR3 is TGTGCCAGCACCCCATCGAGCTCCTATAATTCACCCCTCCACTTT. This encodes CASTPSSSYNSPLHF.

The chain carries TRBV7-2 and TRBJ2-3; D perhaps matches TRBD1 (6 bases). The CDR3 is made up of 14 amino acids. V was clipped by 2 bases and J by 8 bases, with 14 bases between them. Germline CDR1 is SGHTA and CDR2 is FQGNSA. The chain's CDR3 is CASSLSAGASTQYF. CDR3 nucleotide sequence: TGTGCCAGCAGCTTATCGGCAGGGGCAAGTACGCAGTATTTT.

V usage is TRBV29-1 and J usage is TRBJ1-2; 9 bases map to TRBD1. This CDR3 has 13 amino acids. V shed 7 bases and J 8 bases; nucleotides not matched to a gene: 11. The germline gives CDR1 SQVTM, CDR2 ANQGSEA. The CDR3 protein is CSAPRDREGGYTF. CDR3 in DNA: TGCAGCGCTCCTCGGGACAGGGAGGGGGGCTACACCTTC.

V gene TRBV18 combines with J gene TRBJ1-2; D might be TRBD1 (5 bases). The V and J ends lost 3 bases and 2 bases respectively, with 13 bases between them. In germline, CDR1 is KGHSH, CDR2 LQKENI. CDR3 length equals 15 residues. CDR3 protein: CASSPLDRTNYGYTF. Here the CDR3 DNA reads TGTGCCAGCTCACCCTTAGACAGAACGAACTATGGCTACACCTTC. Complete variable domain (other parts from reference TRBV18 and TRBJ1-2): NAGVMQNPRHLVRRRGQEARLRCSPMKGHSHVYWYRQLPEEGLKFMVYLQKENIIDESGMPKERFSAEFPKEGPSILRIQQVVRGDSAAYFCASSPLDRTNYGYTFGSGTRLTVV.

This rearrangement joins TRBV5-6 to TRBJ2-7; 8 positions agree with TRBD1. V lost 4 bases, J lost 4 bases, and 4 bases stayed unmatched. CDR3 size: 13 residues. CDR1 is SGHDT and CDR2 is YYEEEE in the germline V gene. The CDR3 DNA is TGTGCCAGCAGCCGGACAGGGTTTTACGAGCAGTACTTC. It is translated as CASSRTGFYEQYF.

The chain is built from TRBV11-3 and TRBJ2-1; the match to TRBD2 covers 10 bases. The CDR3 has 13 amino acids. The V and J ends lost 4 bases and 7 bases, in that order; junction bases with no gene match: 1. The germline gives CDR1 SGHNT, CDR2 YENEEA. CDR3 nucleotide sequence: TGTGCCAGCAGCTCACTAGCGGGGAATGAGCAGTTCTTC. This gives the protein CASSSLAGNEQFF.

The V call is TRBV30, the J call TRBJ2-7, with 11 nucleotides matching TRBD2. The CDR3 contains 18 residues. The V segment lost 2 bases and the J segment 0 bases; nucleotides outside the gene matches: 12. CDR1 and CDR2 from the germline V gene are GTSNPN and SVGIG (reference sequence). CDR3 DNA sequence: TGTGCCTGGAGTCGACTCCGGACTAGCGGGCCTAGCTCCTACGAGCAGTACTTC. It codes for CAWSRLRTSGPSSYEQYF.